This is a list of T cell receptor beta chains from one sample in a study of vaccination and CD4 T cells after COVID-19. One entry per CDR3 protein results from TCRdb running MiXCR on the PCR reads. The data show under 25,000 distinct CDR3 sequences, approximately 50% seen once. These receptors' targets are unknown. The sequenced sample consisted of CD4+ T cells from blood, cultured in vitro. The receptors originated from a human donor who had recovered from COVID-19. The CDR3 runs from the conserved cysteine through the conserved F or W. D genes are given only for firm matches. Size tells how often a clone was seen (once, few, many) or the class of an expanded clone, and some rows leave it out.

cdr3_aa cdr3_nt j_call clone_size v_call d_call
CASSEALRGLVSGYTF TGTGCCAGCAGTGAAGCGCTTCGGGGATTAGTTAGTGGCTACACCTTC TRBJ1-2 NA TRBV6-1 NA
CATKITGSGELFF TGTGCCACCAAAATTACAGGGTCCGGGGAGCTGTTTTTT TRBJ2-2 NA TRBV6-1 NA
CASRRYSGNTIYF TGTGCCAGCAGAAGGTACTCTGGAAACACCATATATTTT TRBJ1-3 NA TRBV12-3/TRBV12-4 NA
CATGSGVRGTTEAFF TGTGCCACCGGCTCCGGGGTCAGGGGGACCACTGAAGCTTTCTTT TRBJ1-1 few TRBV15 TRBD1
CASTEWGNGDGYTF TGTGCCAGTACCGAATGGGGTAATGGTGATGGCTACACCTTC TRBJ1-2 NA TRBV19 NA
CATSDRGLYSNQPQHF TGTGCCACCTCGGACAGGGGCCTTTATAGCAATCAGCCCCAGCATTTT TRBJ1-5 NA TRBV6-1 TRBD1
CASSSAGGPYNEQFF TGTGCCAGCAGTTCAGCGGGAGGGCCTTACAATGAGCAGTTCTTC TRBJ2-1 NA TRBV28 TRBD2
CASSLRTGWVAFF TGTGCCAGCAGCTTACGGACAGGGTGGGTAGCTTTCTTT TRBJ1-1 NA TRBV7-9 TRBD1
CSARGIAGGFSYEQYF TGCAGTGCTAGGGGAATAGCGGGAGGTTTTTCCTACGAGCAGTACTTC TRBJ2-7 NA TRBV20-1 TRBD2
CSARGGLAGGHNEQFF TGCAGTGCTAGAGGTGGACTAGCGGGGGGTCACAATGAGCAGTTCTTC TRBJ2-1 NA TRBV20-1 TRBD2
CASSEPTSGSAYEQYF TGTGCCAGCAGTGAACCAACTAGCGGGAGTGCCTACGAGCAGTACTTC TRBJ2-7 NA TRBV28 TRBD2
CASGRGIKRNTGELFF TGTGCCAGCGGGCGGGGAATAAAGCGAAACACCGGGGAGCTGTTTTTT TRBJ2-2 NA TRBV2 NA
CASSLGRGHGELFF TGTGCCAGCAGTCTAGGCCGAGGTCACGGGGAGCTGTTTTTT TRBJ2-2 NA TRBV28 NA
CASRLGLAGYNEQFF TGTGCCAGCAGGTTGGGACTAGCGGGATACAATGAGCAGTTCTTC TRBJ2-1 NA TRBV6-1 TRBD2
CASSLARGDSGANVLTF TGTGCCAGCAGCTTAGCGCGGGGGGACTCTGGGGCCAACGTCCTGACTTTC TRBJ2-6 NA TRBV7-8 TRBD2
CATSDSAGGSDTQYF TGTGCCACCAGTGATTCAGCGGGAGGGTCAGATACGCAGTATTTT TRBJ2-3 NA TRBV24-1 TRBD2
CASSRGGLNTEAFF TGTGCCAGCAGTCGGGGAGGCCTGAACACTGAAGCTTTCTTT TRBJ1-1 NA TRBV6-2/TRBV6-3 NA
CASSMKTEAFF TGTGCCAGTAGTATGAAAACTGAAGCTTTCTTT TRBJ1-1 NA TRBV19 NA
CASSPDRDSYEQYF TGTGCCAGCAGCCCAGACAGGGACTCCTACGAGCAGTACTTC TRBJ2-7 NA TRBV7-8 TRBD1
CASSLERSADTQYF TGTGCCAGCTCACTGGAACGATCTGCAGATACGCAGTATTTT TRBJ2-3 NA TRBV18 NA
CASSFPPGPGGYTF TGTGCCAGCAGCTTCCCTCCAGGCCCGGGGGGCTACACCTTC TRBJ1-2 NA TRBV11-2 NA
CASSSQGAHTGELFF TGTGCCAGCAGTTCCCAAGGGGCACATACCGGGGAGCTGTTTTTT TRBJ2-2 few TRBV6-2/TRBV6-3 NA
CATSRGGGGGPQETQYF TGTGCCACCAGCAGAGGGGGAGGCGGGGGACCCCAAGAGACCCAGTACTTC TRBJ2-5 NA TRBV15 TRBD2
CASSHSGGNTGELFF TGTGCCAGCAGCCACTCAGGTGGGAACACCGGGGAGCTGTTTTTT TRBJ2-2 NA TRBV4-2 NA
CASSPARGTEAFF TGTGCCAGTAGCCCAGCCCGGGGGACTGAAGCTTTCTTT TRBJ1-1 few TRBV19 NA
CASRREQGGYEAFF TGTGCCAGCAGACGAGAACAGGGGGGATATGAAGCTTTCTTT TRBJ1-1 NA TRBV6-1 TRBD1
CASSYRGGEAEAFF TGTGCCAGCAGTTACAGAGGGGGAGAGGCTGAAGCTTTCTTT TRBJ1-1 NA TRBV6-5 NA
CASSRRRGANTGELFF TGTGCCAGTAGTAGAAGACGGGGCGCGAACACCGGGGAGCTGTTTTTT TRBJ2-2 few TRBV19 NA
CASSNTGEQYF TGTGCCAGCAGCAACACGGGAGAGCAGTACTTC TRBJ2-7 NA TRBV12-3/TRBV12-4 NA
CAIRLQGEGGYTF TGTGCCATCAGACTCCAAGGGGAGGGTGGCTACACCTTC TRBJ1-2 NA TRBV10-3 NA
CASSLEREAATQYF TGTGCCAGCAGCTTAGAGCGTGAAGCGGCTACGCAGTATTTT TRBJ2-3 NA TRBV11-2 NA
CASSLRPGGTDTQYF TGTGCCAGCAGCTTAAGGCCGGGCGGCACAGATACGCAGTATTTT TRBJ2-3 NA TRBV11-3 NA
CASSQDSGGRGANVLTF TGCGCCAGCAGCCAAGATTCCGGTGGGAGGGGGGCCAACGTCCTGACTTTC TRBJ2-6 NA TRBV4-3 NA
CASRPPGLGTDTQYF TGTGCCAGCAGGCCCCCGGGACTAGGCACAGATACGCAGTATTTT TRBJ2-3 NA TRBV6-2/TRBV6-3 TRBD2
CASSSWRSGELFF TGTGCCAGTAGTAGTTGGCGTTCCGGGGAGCTGTTTTTT TRBJ2-2 NA TRBV19 NA
CASSYSPPVESYNEQFF TGTGCCAGCAGTTACTCCCCCCCAGTGGAATCCTACAATGAGCAGTTCTTC TRBJ2-1 NA TRBV6-2/TRBV6-3 NA
CSARGWGRGSSYEQYF TGCAGTGCTAGAGGTTGGGGCAGGGGAAGCTCCTACGAGCAGTACTTC TRBJ2-7 NA TRBV20-1 NA
CASSVQYYGYTF TGTGCCAGCAGTGTACAGTACTATGGCTACACCTTC TRBJ1-2 NA TRBV2 NA
CASSLERGQSYEQYF TGTGCCAGCAGCTTAGAACGGGGACAGTCCTACGAGCAGTACTTC TRBJ2-7 NA TRBV7-8 TRBD1
CASKEGRGISGELFF TGTGCCAGCAAAGAGGGCAGGGGAATTTCCGGGGAGCTGTTTTTT TRBJ2-2 NA TRBV6-1 NA
CATRRTGSSYEQYF TGTGCCACCCGAAGGACAGGGAGCTCCTACGAGCAGTACTTC TRBJ2-7 NA TRBV12-3/TRBV12-4 TRBD1
CATQTSGGQETQYF TGTGCCACCCAGACTAGCGGGGGTCAAGAGACCCAGTACTTC TRBJ2-5 NA TRBV19 TRBD2
CASSRGPYEQYF TGTGCCAGCAGTCGGGGACCTTACGAGCAGTACTTC TRBJ2-7 NA TRBV6-1 NA
CASSRTRVGEQYF TGTGCCAGCAGCCGAACCAGGGTAGGCGAGCAGTACTTC TRBJ2-7 NA TRBV7-6 NA
CASSLVAGLNTEAFF TGTGCCAGCAGCTTAGTCGCGGGTCTGAACACTGAAGCTTTCTTT TRBJ1-1 few TRBV7-2 NA
CASSDTVLYSSGANVLTF TGTGCCAGCAGTGACACAGTCCTCTATAGCTCTGGGGCCAACGTCCTGACTTTC TRBJ2-6 NA TRBV2 NA
CSARPQENYGYTF TGCAGTGCTAGACCACAGGAGAACTATGGCTACACCTTC TRBJ1-2 NA TRBV20-1 NA
CASSLELAAYNEQFF TGCGCCAGCAGCTTGGAACTAGCGGCGTACAATGAGCAGTTCTTC TRBJ2-1 NA TRBV5-1 TRBD2
CASSLVGYEQYF TGTGCCAGCAGCTTAGTGGGTTACGAGCAGTACTTC TRBJ2-7 few TRBV7-9 NA
CSASRQNNQPQHF TGCAGTGCTAGTCGACAGAATAATCAGCCCCAGCATTTT TRBJ1-5 NA TRBV20-1 NA
CAWTPPRTGGGEAFF TGTGCCTGGACCCCCCCCCGGACAGGGGGCGGGGAGGCTTTCTTT TRBJ1-1 few TRBV30 TRBD1
CTSSQRQGSGEQYF TGTACCAGCAGTCAGAGACAGGGCTCGGGGGAGCAGTACTTC TRBJ2-7 once TRBV7-2 TRBD1
CASSDGGQPPYGYTF TGTGCCAGCAGTGACGGGGGGCAACCCCCCTATGGCTACACCTTC TRBJ1-2 NA TRBV6-4 NA
CSANPRDYQFF TGCAGTGCTAACCCCCGGGACTACCAGTTCTTC TRBJ2-1 once TRBV20-1 TRBD2